The 18 T cell receptor beta chains below were found in one sample sequenced in a study of blood T cell repertoires in COVID-19. This table comes from immunoSEQ multiplex PCR, and its TCRdb copy is limited to in-frame clones, with some not included. In the table there are about 250,000 clones, about 85% of which are singletons. Sequenced material: PBMCs or T cells enriched from blood (not recorded which). Receptors originate from a woman aged 50 to 60 who had been exposed to COVID-19.

This sequence joins TRBV3-1 (or the pseudogene TRBV3-2) and TRBJ1-1; D is unclear. The germline V gene encodes CDR1 LGHDT and CDR2 YNNKEL (reference sequence). The CDR3 totals 15 residues. Trimming took off 7 bases at V and 1 base at J, with 16 bases between the two ends. The CDR3 coding sequence is TGTGCCAGCATACCCCCGTCCTGGGCGAACACTGAAGCTTTCTTT. As protein: CASIPPSWANTEAFF.

This clone was counted many times. An end of the junction differs from the germline gene, which may be a read error. The chain has TRBV10-1 and TRBJ1-2, with unresolved D. The CDR3 runs to 16 residues. CDR1 is WNHNN, CDR2 SYGVQD, per germline (reference sequence). CDR3 residues: CASNEPTTHANYGYTF. The DNA for the CDR3 is TGCGCCAGCAATGAGCCGACAACCCACGCTAACTATGGCTACACCTTC.

V usage is TRBV18 and J usage is TRBJ1-1, with 7 bases fitting TRBD1. V was clipped by 3 bases and J by 1 base; unmatched bases: 5. The CDR3 covers 15 residues. In germline, CDR1 is KGHSH, CDR2 LQKENI. The CDR3 sequence: CASSPWTGRNTEAFF. The CDR3 DNA sequence: TGTGCCAGCTCACCCTGGACAGGCCGGAACACTGAAGCTTTCTTT.

The chain links TRBV5-5 to TRBJ1-4; 8 bases match TRBD1. The CDR3 is 14 amino acids. CDR1 SGHKS and CDR2 YYEKEE come from the germline V gene (reference sequence). Germline trimming cut 4 bases from V and 7 bases from J; bases unmatched to any gene: 6. CDR3 sequence (DNA): TGTGCCAGCAGCGAAACAGGGGGTCGTGAAAAACTGTTTTTT. This gives the protein CASSETGGREKLFF. The variable domain in full, with the rest retrieved from reference TRBV5-5 and TRBJ1-4, is DAGVTQSPTHLIKTRGQQVTLRCSPISGHKSVSWYQQVLGQGPQFIFQYYEKEERGRGNFPDRFSARQFPNYSSELNVNALLLGDSALYLCASSETGGREKLFFGSGTQLSVL.

This chain uses TRBV3-1 (or the pseudogene TRBV3-2) with TRBJ2-7, with 8 bases lining up with TRBD1. This CDR3 region has 13 residues. Germline CDR1 LGHDT, CDR2 YNNKEL (reference sequence). Losses at the gene ends were 10 bases for V and 0 bases for J; bases not matched to a gene: 5. DNA for the CDR3: TGTGCCACCTCGACAGGGGCCTCCTACGAGCAGTACTTC. This translates into CATSTGASYEQYF.

Remarks on this clone: Other DNA sequences from this sample encode an identical CDR3 as well. CDR3 DNA sequence: TGTGCCACCAGTGACCCGGACAGCTATGGCTACACCTTC. As protein: CATSDPDSYGYTF. The chain recombines TRBV24-1 with TRBJ1-2; the D gene is possibly TRBD1 (6 bases). The CDR3 covers 13 residues. Per germline, CDR1 KGHDR and CDR2 SFDVKD. Between the trimmed V and J ends, which lost 4 bases and 4 bases, there was a span of 9 bases.

The chain joins TRBV12-3 or TRBV12-4 to TRBJ2-2; D is unresolved. This CDR3 is 13 amino acids long. V lost 1 base to trimming and J lost 6 bases, with 6 bases between them. In nucleotides, the CDR3 is TGTGCCAGCAGTTTAGTGTATCCCGGGGAGCTGTTTTTT. It specifies CASSLVYPGELFF.

This clone was counted a single time. V gene TRBV11-2 combines with J gene TRBJ2-5; the D gene is possibly TRBD2 (6 bases). Per germline, CDR1 SGHAT and CDR2 FQNNGV. The V and J ends lost 5 bases and 2 bases respectively, with 15 bases between them. This CDR3 has 15 amino acids. DNA of the CDR3: TGTGCCAGCAGCGCCGGGACTCGGTTTCAAGAGACCCAGTACTTC. Translating gives CASSAGTRFQETQYF.

On this clone itself: A read error may explain this, as a much larger clone is one base away. The chain joins TRBV12-3 or TRBV12-4 to TRBJ1-2; TRBD1 agrees at 7 bases. This CDR3 has 13 amino acids. J was trimmed by 2 bases and V by 5 bases; bases with no gene match: 2. The CDR3 loop is CASSTTGNYGYTF. Here the CDR3 DNA reads TGTGCCAGCAGTACGACAGGGAACTATGGCTACACCTTC.

In this sample, this clone turned up once. CDR3 sequence: CASYAAAGHGTDTQYF. The CDR3 DNA sequence: TGTGCCAGCTACGCCGCTGCAGGGCACGGAACAGATACGCAGTATTTT. The V gene is TRBV18, the J gene TRBJ2-3; possible D gene TRBD1, 5 bases. The germline CDR1 and CDR2 sequences are KGHSH and LQKENI. CDR3 size: 16 residues. V was cut by 7 bases and J by 3 bases, with 20 bases left in between. Full variable domain (rest looked up from reference TRBV18 and TRBJ2-3): NAGVMQNPRHLVRRRGQEARLRCSPMKGHSHVYWYRQLPEEGLKFMVYLQKENIIDESGMPKERFSAEFPKEGPSILRIQQVVRGDSAAYFCASYAAAGHGTDTQYFGPGTRLTVL.

V gene TRBV19 combines with J gene TRBJ1-1; D remains unclear. The CDR3 spans 14 residues. V was trimmed by 7 bases and J by 0 bases, leaving 12 bases between them. The germline V gene encodes CDR1 LNHDA and CDR2 SQIVND (reference sequence). Here the CDR3 DNA reads TGTGCCAGTACCTCCGGGTTTATGAACACTGAAGCTTTCTTT. Translated: CASTSGFMNTEAFF. Drawing the rest from reference TRBV19 and TRBJ1-1, the complete variable domain is DGGITQSPKYLFRKEGQNVTLSCEQNLNHDAMYWYRQDPGQGLRLIYYSQIVNDFQKGDIAEGYSVSREKKESFPLTVTSAQKNPTAFYLCASTSGFMNTEAFFGQGTRLTVV.

The CDR3 sequence is CASSNSNQPQHF. The CDR3 DNA sequence: TGTGCCAGCTCAAATAGCAATCAGCCCCAGCATTTT. V and J are TRBV7-9 and TRBJ1-5, with D hard to call. This CDR3 contains 12 residues. Trimming shortened V by 8 bases and J by 0 bases, and 5 bases separated the two germline ends. The germline V gene has CDR1 SEHNR and CDR2 FQNEAQ (reference sequence).

The V call is TRBV6-2 or TRBV6-3, the J call TRBJ2-7; possibly TRBD2 for D (5 bases). The length of the CDR3 is 14 residues. The V end was cut by 2 bases, the J end by 3 bases, with 11 bases between. Germline V lookup: CDR1 MNHEY, CDR2 SVGEGT. CDR3 nucleotides: TGTGCCAGCAGTTACGGAGGCATTGGCTACGAGCAGTACTTC. It yields the protein CASSYGGIGYEQYF.

J is TRBJ2-5 and V is TRBV2; 7 positions match TRBD2. Germline V gene lookup returns CDR1 SNHLY and CDR2 FYNNEI. The CDR3 is 13 residues long. The ends lost 6 bases at V and 5 bases at J; junction bases unmatched: 6. CDR3 DNA sequence: TGTGCCAGCAGGGTGACTAGCTGGGAGACCCAGTACTTC. As protein: CASRVTSWETQYF.

The chain employs TRBV7-2 and TRBJ2-2; TRBD2 aligns across 12 bases. Germline CDR1 is SGHTA and CDR2 is FQGNSA. V trimming: 5 bases; J trimming: 6 bases; junction bases outside the gene matches: 7. CDR3 size: 16 residues. The CDR3 sequence is CASSHTGTSGSGELFF. The DNA of the CDR3 is TGTGCCAGCAGCCATACCGGGACTAGCGGGTCCGGGGAGCTGTTTTTT.

V usage is TRBV11-2 and J usage is TRBJ1-1; 10 bases line up with TRBD1. CDR1 is SGHAT and CDR2 is FQNNGV in the germline V gene. J gave up 4 bases and V 5 bases, and 7 bases lay outside the gene matches. CDR3 length equals 15 residues. In nucleotides, the CDR3 is TGTGCCAGCAGCCCGACAGGGGGCTTGGTCACTGAAGCTTTCTTT. It is translated as CASSPTGGLVTEAFF.

V usage is TRBV5-4 and J usage is TRBJ2-1; 8 bases are shared with TRBD1. The CDR3 sequence is 17 residues long. CDR1 is SGHNT and CDR2 is YYREEE in the germline V gene (reference sequence). With 4 bases clipped from V and 0 bases from J, the junction kept 9 bases outside the gene matches. CDR3 coding DNA: TGTGCCAGCAGCGCTGGACAGGGAGCCTTCTCCTACAATGAGCAGTTCTTC. Residues: CASSAGQGAFSYNEQFF.

The chain has TRBV18 and TRBJ2-1; the match to TRBD2 covers 7 bases. J was trimmed by 5 bases and V by 6 bases; bases with no gene match: 7. Germline-derived CDR1 and CDR2 are KGHSH and LQKENI. CDR3 length: 14 residues. The CDR3 region has the DNA TGTGCCAGCTCCGGACTAGGGCTCCACAATGAGCAGTTCTTC. Residues: CASSGLGLHNEQFF.